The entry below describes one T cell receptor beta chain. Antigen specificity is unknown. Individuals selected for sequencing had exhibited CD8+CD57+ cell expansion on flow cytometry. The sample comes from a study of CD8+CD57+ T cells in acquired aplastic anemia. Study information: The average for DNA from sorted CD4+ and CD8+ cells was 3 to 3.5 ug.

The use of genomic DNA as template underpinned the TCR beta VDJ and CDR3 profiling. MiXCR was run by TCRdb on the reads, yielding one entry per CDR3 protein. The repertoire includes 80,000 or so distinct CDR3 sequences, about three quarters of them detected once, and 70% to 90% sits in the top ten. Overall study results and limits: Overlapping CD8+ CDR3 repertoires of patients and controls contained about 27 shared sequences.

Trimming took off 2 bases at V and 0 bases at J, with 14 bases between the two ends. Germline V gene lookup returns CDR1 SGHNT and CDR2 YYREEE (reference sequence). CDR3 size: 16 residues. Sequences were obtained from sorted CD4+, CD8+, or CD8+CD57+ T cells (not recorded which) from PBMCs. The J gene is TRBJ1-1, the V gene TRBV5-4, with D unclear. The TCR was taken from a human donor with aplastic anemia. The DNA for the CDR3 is TGTGCCAGCAGCTTCTGGGTCAGTTTAATGAACACTGAAGCTTTCTTT. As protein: CASSFWVSLMNTEAFF.